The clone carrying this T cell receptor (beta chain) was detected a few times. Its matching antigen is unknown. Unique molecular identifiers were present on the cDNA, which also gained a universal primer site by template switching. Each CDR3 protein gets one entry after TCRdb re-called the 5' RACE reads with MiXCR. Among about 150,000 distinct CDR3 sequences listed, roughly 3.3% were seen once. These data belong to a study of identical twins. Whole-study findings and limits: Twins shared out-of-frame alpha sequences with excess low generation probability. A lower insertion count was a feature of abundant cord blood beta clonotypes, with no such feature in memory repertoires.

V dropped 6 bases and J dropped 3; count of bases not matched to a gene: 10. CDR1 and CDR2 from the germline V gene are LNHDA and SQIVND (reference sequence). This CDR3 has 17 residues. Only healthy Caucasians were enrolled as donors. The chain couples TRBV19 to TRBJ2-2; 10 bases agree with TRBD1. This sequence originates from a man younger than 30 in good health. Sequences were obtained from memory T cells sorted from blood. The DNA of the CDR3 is TGTGCCAGTAGAAAACGATCCGGGACAGGGGACACCGGGGAGCTGTTTTTT. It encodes CASRKRSGTGDTGELFF.